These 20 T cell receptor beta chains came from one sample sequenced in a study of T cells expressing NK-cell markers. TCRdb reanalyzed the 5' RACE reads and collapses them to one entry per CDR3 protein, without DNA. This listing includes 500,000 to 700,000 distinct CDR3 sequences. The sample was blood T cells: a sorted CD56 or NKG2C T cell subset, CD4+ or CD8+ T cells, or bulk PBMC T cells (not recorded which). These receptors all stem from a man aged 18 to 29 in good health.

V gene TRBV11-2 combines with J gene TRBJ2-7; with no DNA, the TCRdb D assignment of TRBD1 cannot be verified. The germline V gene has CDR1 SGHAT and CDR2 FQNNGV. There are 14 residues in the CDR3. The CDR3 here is CASTPVGQPREQYF.

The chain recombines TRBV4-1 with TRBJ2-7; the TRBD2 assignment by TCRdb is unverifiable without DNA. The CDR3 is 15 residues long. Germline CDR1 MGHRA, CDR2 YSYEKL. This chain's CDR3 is CASSQTSATSYEQYF.

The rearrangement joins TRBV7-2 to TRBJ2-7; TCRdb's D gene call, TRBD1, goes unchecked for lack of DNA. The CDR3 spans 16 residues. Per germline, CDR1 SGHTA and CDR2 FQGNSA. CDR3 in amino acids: CASSLSKAGRNHEQYF.

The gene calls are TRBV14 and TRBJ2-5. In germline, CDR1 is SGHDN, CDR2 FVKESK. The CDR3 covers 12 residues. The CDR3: CASSRYDATQYF.

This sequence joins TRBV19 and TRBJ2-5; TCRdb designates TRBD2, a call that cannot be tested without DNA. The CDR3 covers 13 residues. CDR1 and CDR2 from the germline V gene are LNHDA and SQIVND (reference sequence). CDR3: CASWTSGEETQYF.

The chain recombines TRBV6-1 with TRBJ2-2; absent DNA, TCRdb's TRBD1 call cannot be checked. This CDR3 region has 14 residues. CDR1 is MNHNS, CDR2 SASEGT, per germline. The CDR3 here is CAGSVQGGAGELFF.

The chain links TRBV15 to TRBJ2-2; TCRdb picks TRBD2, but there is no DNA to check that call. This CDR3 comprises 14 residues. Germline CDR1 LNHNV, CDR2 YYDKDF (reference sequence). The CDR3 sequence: CAITTRTDTGELFF.

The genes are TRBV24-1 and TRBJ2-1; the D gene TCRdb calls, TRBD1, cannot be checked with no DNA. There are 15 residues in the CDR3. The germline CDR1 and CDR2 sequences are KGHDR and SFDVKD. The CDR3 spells CATSESGVLANEQFF.

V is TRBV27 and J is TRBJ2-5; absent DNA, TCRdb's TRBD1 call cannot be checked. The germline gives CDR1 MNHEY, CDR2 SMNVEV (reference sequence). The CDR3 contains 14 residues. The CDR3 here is CATSGGGYVETQYF.

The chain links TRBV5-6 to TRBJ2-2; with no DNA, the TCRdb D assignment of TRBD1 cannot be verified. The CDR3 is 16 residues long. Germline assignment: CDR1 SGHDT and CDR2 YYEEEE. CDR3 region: CASSGVGTSGTGELFF.

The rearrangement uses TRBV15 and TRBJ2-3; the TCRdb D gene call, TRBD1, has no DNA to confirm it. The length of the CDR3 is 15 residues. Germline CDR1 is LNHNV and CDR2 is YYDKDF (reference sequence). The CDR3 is CATSKRQGAGDTQYF.

The CDR3: CATSDADRGLDGYTF. This sequence joins TRBV24-1 and TRBJ1-2; TCRdb's D call, TRBD1, is unchecked because there is no DNA. CDR3 length: 15 amino acids. Germline CDR1 is KGHDR and CDR2 is SFDVKD.

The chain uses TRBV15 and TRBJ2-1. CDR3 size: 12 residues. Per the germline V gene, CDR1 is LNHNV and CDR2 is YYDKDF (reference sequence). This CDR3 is CATSDGYNEQFF.

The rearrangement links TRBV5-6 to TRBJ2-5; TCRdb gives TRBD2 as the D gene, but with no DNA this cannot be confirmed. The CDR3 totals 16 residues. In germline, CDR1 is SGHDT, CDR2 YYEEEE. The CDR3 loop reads CASSSRTSGGQETQYF.

CDR3 sequence: CSARDRTSGSLEQYF. This sequence joins TRBV20-1 and TRBJ2-7; TCRdb's assignment of TRBD2 cannot be checked, as there is no DNA. Germline V gene lookup returns CDR1 DFQATT and CDR2 SNEGSKA (reference sequence). This CDR3 comprises 15 residues.

CDR3 loop: CASRTGSSTDTQYF. The chain uses TRBV7-9 and TRBJ2-3. This CDR3 contains 14 residues. Germline V gene sequence: CDR1 SEHNR, CDR2 FQNEAQ (reference sequence).

CDR3 sequence: CASSLSVRGIRAYEQYF. J is TRBJ2-7 and V is TRBV27; TCRdb outputs TRBD2, but without DNA this stays unchecked. The CDR3 sequence is 17 residues long. The V gene's germline CDR1 is MNHEY and CDR2 SMNVEV (reference sequence).

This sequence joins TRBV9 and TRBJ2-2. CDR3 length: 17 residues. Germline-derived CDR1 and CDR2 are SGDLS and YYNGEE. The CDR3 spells CASSPTSGRSASGELFF.

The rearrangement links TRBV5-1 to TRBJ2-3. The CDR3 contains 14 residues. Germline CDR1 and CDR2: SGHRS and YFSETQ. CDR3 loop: CASRLEESTDTQYF.

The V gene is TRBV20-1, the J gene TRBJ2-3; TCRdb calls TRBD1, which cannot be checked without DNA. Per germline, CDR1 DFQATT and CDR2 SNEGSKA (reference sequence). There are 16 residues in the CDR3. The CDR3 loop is CSARDPGTGGTDTQYF.